The entry below gives a single T cell receptor (beta chain) sequence along with its context. Its antigen remains unknown. These data come from a study of radiotherapy plus CTLA-4 blockade in lung cancer. Method: immunoSEQ multiplex PCR; TCRdb's copy keeps in-frame clones and lacks some. The sample has approximately 72,000 clones, about 80% seen once; the top ten hold 7% to 8.5%. With ipilimumab providing CTLA-4 blockade, focal radiation was administered to patients who had chemo-refractory metastatic non-small-cell lung cancer. Findings and caveats of the study: Blood-borne expansion of tumor-derived TCR clones followed radiotherapy plus ipilimumab.

The CDR3 runs 10 residues. Trimming removed 9 bases from V and 3 bases from J, with 5 bases in between. Germline V gene lookup returns CDR1 WSHSY and CDR2 SAAADI. The source material was peripheral blood, sampled from a patient treated with radiotherapy plus ipilimumab. The chain recombines TRBV10-2 with TRBJ1-1, with D uncertain. The receptor comes from a human donor with non-small cell lung cancer who had a complete response to radiotherapy plus ipilimumab. CDR3: CASFYTEAFF. The DNA of the CDR3 is TGCGCCAGTTTTTACACTGAAGCTTTCTTT.